Sequencing of this TCR beta chain was carried out in a study of radiation and T cells in renal cell carcinoma. The CDR3 sequence is 17 residues long. From germline, CDR1 is LGHNA and CDR2 YNFKEQ. Between the trimmed V and J ends, which lost 0 bases and 3 bases, there was a span of 15 bases. The study's findings and limits: No pretreatment tumor biopsies were available for baseline clonotypes.

Measured with immunoSEQ multiplex PCR; TCRdb has only the in-frame clones, and not every one. The sample carries around 140,000 clones, around nine tenths recorded once. Time point defined: blood 4 weeks post-SBRT, at nephrectomy. Treatment of the sample: 15 Gy SBRT to primary tumor, nephrectomy 4 weeks later. Nephrectomy followed 15 Gy stereotactic body radiation by 4 weeks. Blood was sampled at baseline, 2 weeks and 4 weeks after SBRT. As to this clone: Its antigen is still unknown.

The J gene is TRBJ2-1, the V gene TRBV4-2; the D call may be TRBD1 or TRBD2 (6 bases each). The sample was blood, taken from a patient whose treatment included radiotherapy and nephrectomy. This receptor was taken from a woman aged 50 to 60 with renal cell carcinoma. The CDR3: CASSQEGVGGLYNEQFF. CDR3 DNA: TGTGCCAGCAGCCAAGAAGGTGTAGGGGGGCTCTACAATGAGCAGTTCTTC.